This TCR beta chain comes out of a study of blood T cell repertoires in COVID-19. Study details: Collection of acute and convalescent COVID-19 samples took place in the United States, Italy and Spain.

Original handling: Amplified reference gene primers provided the basis for estimating nucleated cell counts. TCRdb keeps only in-frame clones here, not all; method: immunoSEQ multiplex PCR. D and trimming come from the DNA, and the V and J calls and clone size come from that table. The repertoire consists of about 350,000 clones, with approximately 90% occurring once and the leading ten covering 3% to 4%. Germline V gene lookup returns CDR1 SGHNT and CDR2 YENEEA. V lost 0 bases to trimming and J lost 0 bases, with 19 bases between them. The CDR3 extends over 19 amino acids. The sample consisted of peripheral blood. The V call is TRBV11-3, the J call TRBJ2-3; D is perhaps TRBD2 (5 bases). This TCR came from a young woman who had recovered from COVID-19. The CDR3 DNA follows: TGTGCCAGCAGCTTAGATAGGTGGGAGCGGCCCTTTAGCACAGATACGCAGTATTTT. Its translation is CASSLDRWERPFSTDTQYF.